The 6 T cell receptor beta chains listed next were all sequenced from one sample in a study of blood T cell repertoires in COVID-19. TCRdb's copy holds only in-frame clones and misses some; the assay was immunoSEQ multiplex PCR. The top ten hold 2% to 3% of the sample, which has under 150,000 clones, 75% to 90% seen once. The sample taken for sequencing was peripheral blood. The receptors here all came from a man aged 50 to 60 with active COVID-19.

The chain links TRBV30 to TRBJ2-7, with D uncertain. Between the trimmed V and J ends, which lost 4 bases and 0 bases, there was a span of 10 bases. The CDR3 is made up of 13 amino acids. Germline CDR1 reads GTSNPN; CDR2 reads SVGIG (reference sequence). The CDR3 DNA follows: TGTGCCTGGAAATGGCGGAACTCCTACGAGCAGTACTTC. Its translation is CAWKWRNSYEQYF.

A single count supports this clone. The chain carries TRBV27 and TRBJ2-1, with 8 nucleotides matching TRBD1. Germline V gene lookup returns CDR1 MNHEY and CDR2 SMNVEV (reference sequence). CDR3 length: 15 residues. The ends lost 2 bases at V and 8 bases at J; junction bases unmatched: 8. This CDR3 reads CASSLRAGGRDEQFF. The CDR3 nucleotides read TGTGCCAGCAGTTTAAGGGCAGGGGGCCGGGATGAGCAGTTCTTC.

The rearrangement links TRBV11-2 to TRBJ2-5; 10 nucleotides align to TRBD1. Germline CDR1 reads SGHAT; CDR2 reads FQNNGV. V lost 6 bases to trimming and J lost 5 bases; unmatched junction nucleotides: 6. This CDR3 has 14 amino acids. The CDR3 loop is CASRLTGGEETQYF. CDR3 DNA sequence: TGTGCCAGCAGGTTGACAGGGGGCGAGGAGACCCAGTACTTC.

The gene calls are TRBV19 and TRBJ1-4, with D hard to call. The germline V gene encodes CDR1 LNHDA and CDR2 SQIVND (reference sequence). The length of the CDR3 is 14 residues. V gave up 3 bases and J gave up 0 bases, with 5 bases separating them. CDR3 sequence reads: CASSMRSTNEKLFF. In DNA, the CDR3 is TGTGCCAGTAGTATGAGGTCAACTAATGAAAAACTGTTTTTT.

The J gene is TRBJ1-4, the V gene TRBV2; 7 nucleotides align to TRBD1. CDR1 is SNHLY and CDR2 is FYNNEI in the germline V gene. The CDR3 covers 14 residues. The trim removed 9 bases at V and 8 bases at J, leaving 12 bases unmatched. DNA for the CDR3: TGTGCCAGTTCACAGGGGATCTTACGCGAAAAACTGTTTTTT. The encoded protein is CASSQGILREKLFF.

CDR3 sequence: CASSAGPSNTQYF. In DNA, the CDR3 is TGTGCCAGCAGCGCGGGCCCATCGAATACGCAGTATTTT. The chain links TRBV7-3 to TRBJ2-3, with D tentatively TRBD2 (5 bases). V shed 5 bases and J shed 7 bases, with 13 bases lying between them. CDR1 is SGHTA and CDR2 is FQGTGA in the germline V gene. CDR3 length equals 13 residues.